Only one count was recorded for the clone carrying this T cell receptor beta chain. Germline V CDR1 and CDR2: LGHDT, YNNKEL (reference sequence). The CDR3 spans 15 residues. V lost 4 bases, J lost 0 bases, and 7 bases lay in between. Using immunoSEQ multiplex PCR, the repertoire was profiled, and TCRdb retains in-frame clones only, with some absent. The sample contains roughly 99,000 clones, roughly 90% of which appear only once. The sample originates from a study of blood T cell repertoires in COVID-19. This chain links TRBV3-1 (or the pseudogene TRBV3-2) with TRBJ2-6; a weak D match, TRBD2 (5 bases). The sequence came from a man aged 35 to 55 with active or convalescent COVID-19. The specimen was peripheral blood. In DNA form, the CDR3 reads TGTGCCAGCAGCCCGGACTTCTCTGGGGCCAACGTCCTGACTTTC. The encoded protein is CASSPDFSGANVLTF.